This T cell receptor (beta chain) derives from a study of CD8 T cells in ankylosing spondylitis. Regarding the study as a whole: Both synovial fluid and blood in reactive arthritis had previously been reported to carry some motif variants. Blood from ankylosing spondylitis patients appeared to carry a characteristic roughly eight-variant TCR beta motif. Matched ankylosing spondylitis synovial fluid reportedly contained a significantly enriched population of disease-linked clones.

V gave up 6 bases and J gave up 4 bases; unmatched junction bases: 12. The CDR3 loop spans 16 amino acids. The TCR beta libraries were generated through quantitative 5'-RACE incorporating molecular barcodes. TCRdb independently ran MiXCR on the 5' RACE reads; one entry per CDR3 protein. This repertoire shows about 480,000 distinct CDR3 sequences, 15% to 20% found once; its top ten account for approximately 1%. In this sample, this clonotype turned up a few times. Its specificity is not known. The specimen was blood, either unsorted or a sorted T cell fraction (not recorded which). The sequence derives from a male donor with ankylosing spondylitis. The rearrangement uses TRBV12-3 or TRBV12-4 and TRBJ1-3; 7 bases fit TRBD1. The CDR3 sequence: CASRPPDRVYGNTIYF. For the CDR3, the DNA is TGTGCCAGCAGACCTCCCGACAGGGTCTACGGAAACACCATATATTTT.